These 28 T cell receptor beta chains came from one sample sequenced in a study of blood T cell repertoires in COVID-19 (dated by TCRdb to about 2020). The library was made by the immunoSEQ multiplex PCR assay. The clones in this table, taken by TCRdb from immuneACCESS, are in-frame only. Not every clone is retained; where verified, under half of the shortfall comes from an unresolved V gene, and the cause of the rest is unknown. The table for this sample lists a few hundred thousand clones; 80% to 90% of them were counted only once. The ten largest clones add up to 10% of the sample. The sequenced sample consisted of peripheral blood. The receptors were sampled from a woman aged 80 or over with acute or convalescent COVID-19.

The chain employs TRBV19 and TRBJ2-7; D call uncertain. Germline V lookup: CDR1 LNHDA, CDR2 SQIVND (reference sequence). V lost 5 bases, J lost 2 bases, and 13 bases lay in between. The CDR3 is 14 amino acids. The CDR3 loop reads CASSVHGSPYEQYF. CDR3 sequence (DNA): TGTGCCAGTAGTGTCCACGGGTCCCCCTACGAGCAGTACTTC.

This chain uses TRBV3-1 (or the pseudogene TRBV3-2) with TRBJ2-3, with D tentatively TRBD1 (6 bases). With 5 bases removed from V and 6 bases from J, the gap between germline ends came to 21 bases. Per the germline V gene, CDR1 is LGHDT and CDR2 is YNNKEL (reference sequence). The CDR3 loop spans 16 amino acids. In DNA, the CDR3 is TGTGCCAGCAGCTACAAGAAAGGGCAGGGGCTCGATACGCAGTATTTT. Protein sequence: CASSYKKGQGLDTQYF.

The chain is built from TRBV10-3 and TRBJ2-5, with D possibly matching TRBD1 (7 bases). In germline, CDR1 is ENHRY, CDR2 SYGVKD. This CDR3 is 15 amino acids long. The V gene lost 10 bases and the J gene lost 0 bases, with 18 bases spanning the gap. In nucleotides, the CDR3 is TGTGCCACCACGGGGGCAGGGGGACACCAAGAGACCCAGTACTTC. Translated: CATTGAGGHQETQYF.

V is TRBV6-5 and J is TRBJ2-7, with 12 bases identical to TRBD1. Losses at the gene ends were 10 bases for V and 8 bases for J; bases not matched to a gene: 9. Germline CDR1 reads MNHEY; CDR2 reads SVGAGI. The CDR3 has 13 amino acids. The CDR3, as DNA: TGTGCCACCCTAAGGGGGACAGGGGGCAAGCAGTACTTC. It encodes CATLRGTGGKQYF.

The chain links TRBV6-1 to TRBJ2-1; D uncertain. Trimming left V 0 bases short and J 4 bases short, with 7 bases between. In germline, CDR1 is MNHNS, CDR2 SASEGT. CDR3 size: 14 residues. The DNA for the CDR3 is TGTGCCAGCAGTGAAGCTAGCTTGTACAATGAGCAGTTCTTC. Translating it yields CASSEASLYNEQFF.

V usage is TRBV30 and J usage is TRBJ1-5; 7 bases match TRBD1. After removal of 1 base from V and 3 bases from J, the junction contained 6 bases not matched to a gene. Germline CDR1 reads GTSNPN; CDR2 reads SVGIG (reference sequence). This CDR3 comprises 15 residues. CDR3 amino acids: CAWSALGQNNQPQHF. The DNA of the CDR3 is TGTGCCTGGAGTGCCCTGGGACAGAACAATCAGCCCCAGCATTTT.

In nucleotides, the CDR3 is TGCAGCGTTGAACAGGGCTACGAGCAGTACTTC. Its protein is CSVEQGYEQYF. V and J are TRBV29-1 and TRBJ2-7, with D possibly being TRBD1 (5 bases). Per the germline V gene, CDR1 is SQVTM and CDR2 is ANQGSEA. With 2 bases removed from V and 3 bases from J, the gap between germline ends came to 5 bases. CDR3 length: 11 residues.

This clone was counted only a few times. The chain recombines TRBV6-5 with TRBJ2-3; 8 positions agree with TRBD2. The junction had 6 bases not matched to a gene; V was cut back by 0 bases and J by 4 bases. CDR1 is MNHEY, CDR2 SVGAGI, per germline. CDR3 size: 16 residues. CDR3 sequence reads: CASSYSGGRSSDTQYF. The CDR3 DNA reads as TGTGCCAGCAGTTACTCGGGCGGGAGGAGCTCAGATACGCAGTATTTT.

The chain has TRBV27 and TRBJ2-1, with TRBD2 identical over 10 bases. CDR1 and CDR2 from the germline V gene are MNHEY and SMNVEV (reference sequence). V lost 4 bases to trimming and J lost 4 bases; unmatched junction nucleotides: 4. This CDR3 region has 15 residues. The CDR3 DNA follows: TGTGCCAGCAGTTCGATTAGCGGGGGGTACAATGAGCAGTTCTTC. This translates into CASSSISGGYNEQFF.

This clone was recorded a few times. J is TRBJ2-2 and V is TRBV9, with 7 nucleotides matching TRBD1. The CDR3 covers 17 residues. The germline V gene has CDR1 SGDLS and CDR2 YYNGEE. V lost 2 bases, J lost 2 bases, and 9 bases stayed unmatched. In nucleotides, the CDR3 is TGTGCCAGCAGCGTTGGTCCAGGGGGTGATAACACCGGGGAGCTGTTTTTT. It is translated as CASSVGPGGDNTGELFF. Combining the CDR3 with reference TRBV9 and TRBJ2-2 gives the whole variable domain DSGVTQTPKHLITATGQRVTLRCSPRSGDLSVYWYQQSLDQGLQFLIQYYNGEERAKGNILERFSAQQFPDLHSELNLSSLELGDSALYFCASSVGPGGDNTGELFFGEGSRLTVL.

The chain links TRBV6-2 or TRBV6-3 to TRBJ2-7, with 8 bases lining up with TRBD1. Germline values: CDR1 MNHEY, CDR2 SVGEGT. Losses at the gene ends were 2 bases for V and 4 bases for J; bases not matched to a gene: 16. The CDR3 extends over 18 amino acids. The CDR3 spells CASSYHQWDRPRGYEQYF. In DNA, the CDR3 is TGTGCCAGCAGTTACCACCAATGGGACAGGCCACGAGGGTACGAGCAGTACTTC.

This clone has a handful of counts. The chain employs TRBV5-1 and TRBJ1-1; the D gene is possibly TRBD1 (5 bases). V dropped 4 bases and J dropped 8 bases, with 33 bases sitting between them. This CDR3 has 19 amino acids. Germline V CDR1 and CDR2: SGHRS, YFSETQ. CDR3 nucleotides: TGCGCCAGCAGCCCTAGAATCCCGTTACCGGGACTACCTGGAACCGAAGCTTTCTTT. Amino acid sequence: CASSPRIPLPGLPGTEAFF.

This sequence joins TRBV9 and TRBJ1-1; possibly TRBD1 for D (6 bases). V dropped 0 bases and J dropped 3 bases, with 15 bases sitting between them. This CDR3 comprises 16 residues. Germline loops: CDR1 SGDLS, CDR2 YYNGEE. The CDR3 here is CASSVGSTGQDTEAFF. Written as DNA, the CDR3 is TGTGCCAGCAGCGTAGGTTCTACAGGGCAGGACACTGAAGCTTTCTTT. Supplemented by reference TRBV9 and TRBJ1-1, the full variable domain reads DSGVTQTPKHLITATGQRVTLRCSPRSGDLSVYWYQQSLDQGLQFLIQYYNGEERAKGNILERFSAQQFPDLHSELNLSSLELGDSALYFCASSVGSTGQDTEAFFGQGTRLTVV.

This clone appeared once. The chain combines TRBV2 with TRBJ2-5; TRBD2 matches at 11 bases. This CDR3 has 16 residues. The V and J ends lost 6 bases and 5 bases, in that order; junction bases with no gene match: 11. Germline CDR1 is SNHLY and CDR2 is FYNNEI. CDR3 loop: CASSRILAGGGETQYF. The CDR3 DNA sequence: TGTGCCAGCAGCCGTATCCTAGCGGGAGGTGGGGAGACCCAGTACTTC.

This sequence joins TRBV19 and TRBJ2-7; TRBD1 matches at 8 bases. V lost 4 bases and J lost 2; bases outside the gene matches: 7. This CDR3 is 15 amino acids long. Germline CDR1 LNHDA, CDR2 SQIVND (reference sequence). The CDR3, as DNA: TGTGCCAGTAGTACTCGTCCGGGACAGGCCTACGAGCAGTACTTC. This sequence encodes CASSTRPGQAYEQYF.

The table lists this clone with a count of one. The V and J genes are TRBV6-4 and TRBJ1-5; D is possibly TRBD1 (5 bases). Germline assignment: CDR1 MRHNA and CDR2 SNTAGT. V was trimmed by 3 bases and J by 4 bases, leaving 7 bases between them. The CDR3 sequence is 13 residues long. The CDR3 spells CASSEQANQPQHF. CDR3 in DNA: TGTGCCAGCAGTGAACAGGCGAATCAGCCCCAGCATTTT.

The J gene is TRBJ2-4, the V gene TRBV12-5; maybe TRBD2 (5 bases). Deletions cut 5 bases from V and 7 bases from J, with 12 bases between. This CDR3 spans 13 amino acids. CDR1 and CDR2 from the germline V gene are LGHNT and FRNRAP. The CDR3 sequence is CASGRDRANIQYF. DNA for the CDR3: TGTGCTAGTGGTCGGGATAGGGCTAACATTCAGTACTTC.

J is TRBJ2-3 and V is TRBV11-3; TRBD2 agrees at 10 bases. The germline V gene has CDR1 SGHNT and CDR2 YENEEA. The CDR3 is 14 amino acids. After removal of 8 bases from V and 0 bases from J, the junction contained 2 bases not matched to a gene. The CDR3 is CASYSGRSTDTQYF. In DNA form, the CDR3 reads TGTGCCAGCTATAGCGGGAGGAGCACAGATACGCAGTATTTT.

This chain joins TRBV13 and TRBJ2-7; D is possibly TRBD2 (5 bases). Germline CDR1 and CDR2: PRHDT and FYEKMQ (reference sequence). V was clipped by 4 bases and J by 2 bases, with 6 bases between them. The CDR3 contains 12 residues. The chain's CDR3 is CASSSGTYEQYF. The DNA of the CDR3 is TGTGCCAGCAGCTCCGGGACCTACGAGCAGTACTTC.

This chain links TRBV9 with TRBJ1-3; D gene unclear. Germline V gene sequence: CDR1 SGDLS, CDR2 YYNGEE. The V gene lost 2 bases and the J gene lost 4 bases, with 7 bases spanning the gap. This CDR3 contains 13 residues. The CDR3 loop reads CASSVEHGNTIYF. In DNA form, the CDR3 reads TGTGCCAGCAGCGTTGAACACGGAAACACCATATATTTT.

This clone was found many times. Other DNA sequences from this sample encode an identical CDR3 as well. The CDR3 DNA sequence: TGTGCCAGCAGCTTAGAGCAGGGTGGGACCTACGAGCAGTACTTC. It yields the protein CASSLEQGGTYEQYF. The V call is TRBV11-1, the J call TRBJ2-7, with D possibly being TRBD1 (5 bases). The V gene lost 1 base and the J gene lost 2 bases, with 12 bases spanning the gap. Germline lookup yields CDR1 SGHAT and CDR2 FQDESV (reference sequence). The CDR3 extends over 15 amino acids.

The chain has TRBV9 and TRBJ2-3; 12 bases match TRBD2. J lost 6 bases, V lost 4 bases, and 12 bases had no gene match. Germline loops: CDR1 SGDLS, CDR2 YYNGEE. The CDR3 loop spans 17 amino acids. CDR3 amino acids: CASSPRLAGARKDTQYF. The CDR3 coding sequence is TGTGCCAGCAGCCCCAGACTAGCGGGGGCGCGCAAGGATACGCAGTATTTT. Based on the CDR3 plus reference TRBV9 and TRBJ2-3, the full variable domain is DSGVTQTPKHLITATGQRVTLRCSPRSGDLSVYWYQQSLDQGLQFLIQYYNGEERAKGNILERFSAQQFPDLHSELNLSSLELGDSALYFCASSPRLAGARKDTQYFGPGTRLTVL.

The V and J genes are TRBV7-8 and TRBJ1-5; perhaps TRBD1 as D (6 bases). The CDR3 is 13 residues long. Germline V gives CDR1 SGHVS, CDR2 FQNEAQ. Trimming removed 8 bases at V and 2 bases at J, with 10 bases between. CDR3 in amino acids: CASGQGRNQPQHF. CDR3 nucleotides: TGTGCCAGCGGGCAGGGGCGCAATCAGCCCCAGCATTTT.

This clone occurred a few times. The V and J genes are TRBV30 and TRBJ1-3; 8 bases line up with TRBD1. The V and J ends lost 4 bases and 1 base, in that order; junction bases with no gene match: 3. Germline V lookup: CDR1 GTSNPN, CDR2 SVGIG (reference sequence). This CDR3 spans 14 amino acids. Written as DNA, the CDR3 is TGTGCCTGGAAGGACAGGGTGTCTGGAAACACCATATATTTT. Translating it yields CAWKDRVSGNTIYF.

The chain couples TRBV27 to TRBJ1-2, with D possibly being TRBD1 (5 bases). Trimming took 5 bases from V and 4 from J, leaving 14 bases between them. The germline gives CDR1 MNHEY, CDR2 SMNVEV (reference sequence). The CDR3 runs 14 residues. The CDR3, as DNA: TGTGCCAGCAGTGGGGCGGGACGGTTCTATGGCTACACCTTC. Its translation is CASSGAGRFYGYTF.

The J gene is TRBJ1-3, the V gene TRBV4-2; D remains ambiguous. Trimming left V 0 bases short and J 0 bases short, with 9 bases between. The CDR3 loop spans 16 amino acids. The V gene's germline CDR1 is LGHNA and CDR2 YNFKEQ. The CDR3 loop is CASSQDLGDSGNTIYF. The CDR3, as DNA: TGTGCCAGCAGCCAAGATCTGGGAGACTCTGGAAACACCATATATTTT.

The chain employs TRBV7-9 and TRBJ2-5, with a possible D match to TRBD2 (6 bases). V lost 5 bases and J lost 1, with 11 bases in between. Germline loops: CDR1 SEHNR, CDR2 FQNEAQ (reference sequence). The CDR3 runs 14 residues. The CDR3 coding sequence is TGTGCCAGCAGCCGCGGGACCCCCCAAGAGACCCAGTACTTC. Protein: CASSRGTPQETQYF.

J is TRBJ2-3 and V is TRBV4-1, with 8 bases identical to TRBD2. CDR1 and CDR2 (germline): MGHRA, YSYEKL. The CDR3 loop spans 16 amino acids. V gave up 0 bases and J gave up 4 bases; unmatched junction bases: 6. CDR3: CASSQDHRGGADTQYF. CDR3 bases: TGCGCCAGCAGCCAAGATCACCGGGGGGGGGCAGATACGCAGTATTTT.